The sequence of this T cell receptor (beta chain) was determined in a study of spatial heterogeneity in lung cancer. Study-level information: In raw reads, more than nine appearances on average were recorded for each unique TCR and UMI combination. Findings of the study overall: Mutation counts in tumors were tracked by counts of expanded intratumoral alpha and beta TCRs.

Time point specified: sample taken at primary tumor resection. About 73 TRACERx patients with early, untreated non-small cell lung cancer donated samples. By sample share, this clonotype is medium-sized. The antigen remains undetermined. The limits of the CDR3 on the DNA are not certain, so only TCRdb's listed CDR3 is given. TCRdb reprocessed the 5' RACE reads via MiXCR and lists one record per CDR3 protein. This table has more than 15,000 distinct CDR3 sequences, 6.2% appearing once. Germline loops: CDR1 LNHDA, CDR2 SQIVND (reference sequence). The CDR3 spans 15 amino acids, including both terminal residues.

The receptor was derived from a male donor with early-stage non-small cell lung cancer. The chain joins TRBV19 to TRBJ1-5; TRBD1 is taken as the D call from the table, unchecked against the DNA. The input for sequencing was lung tumor tissue, taken at surgery. CDR3: CASTSDRLSNQPQHF.